This T cell receptor beta chain was sequenced for a study of CD8 T cells in Susac syndrome. Random-hexamer reverse transcription was applied to roughly 0.5 to 1 ug RNA. Each CDR3 protein is one row after TCRdb ran MiXCR on the immunoSEQ multiplex PCR reads. Seen here are 200,000 to 250,000 distinct CDR3 sequences, about 95% observed once, and the top ten hold approximately 0.15%. Trimming shortened V by 0 bases and J by 1 base, and 9 bases separated the two germline ends. Germline-derived CDR1 and CDR2 are LGHNA and YNFKEQ. This CDR3 has 15 residues. This sequence joins TRBV4-2 and TRBJ1-1, with D possibly matching TRBD1 (5 bases). The source of this sequence is a human donor with Susac syndrome. Sample: CD4+ T cells from PBMCs. Here the CDR3 reads CASSQDPRGNTEAFF. Written as DNA, the CDR3 is TGTGCCAGCAGCCAAGATCCAAGGGGGAACACTGAAGCTTTCTTT.